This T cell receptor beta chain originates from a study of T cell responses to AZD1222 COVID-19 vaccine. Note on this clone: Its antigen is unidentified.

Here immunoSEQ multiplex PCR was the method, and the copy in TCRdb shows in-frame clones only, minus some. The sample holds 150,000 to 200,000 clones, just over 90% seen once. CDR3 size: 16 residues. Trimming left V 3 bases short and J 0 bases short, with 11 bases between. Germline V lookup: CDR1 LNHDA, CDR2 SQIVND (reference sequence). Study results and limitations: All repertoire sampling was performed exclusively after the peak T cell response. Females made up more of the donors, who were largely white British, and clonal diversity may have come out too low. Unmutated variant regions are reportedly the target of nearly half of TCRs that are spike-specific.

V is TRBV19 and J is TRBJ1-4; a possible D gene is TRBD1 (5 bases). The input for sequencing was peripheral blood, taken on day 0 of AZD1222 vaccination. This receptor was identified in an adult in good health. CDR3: CASSMGQITTNEKLFF. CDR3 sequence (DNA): TGTGCCAGTAGTATGGGGCAGATAACAACTAATGAAAAACTGTTTTTT. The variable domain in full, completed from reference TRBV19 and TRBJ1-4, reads DGGITQSPKYLFRKEGQNVTLSCEQNLNHDAMYWYRQDPGQGLRLIYYSQIVNDFQKGDIAEGYSVSREKKESFPLTVTSAQKNPTAFYLCASSMGQITTNEKLFFGSGTQLSVL.